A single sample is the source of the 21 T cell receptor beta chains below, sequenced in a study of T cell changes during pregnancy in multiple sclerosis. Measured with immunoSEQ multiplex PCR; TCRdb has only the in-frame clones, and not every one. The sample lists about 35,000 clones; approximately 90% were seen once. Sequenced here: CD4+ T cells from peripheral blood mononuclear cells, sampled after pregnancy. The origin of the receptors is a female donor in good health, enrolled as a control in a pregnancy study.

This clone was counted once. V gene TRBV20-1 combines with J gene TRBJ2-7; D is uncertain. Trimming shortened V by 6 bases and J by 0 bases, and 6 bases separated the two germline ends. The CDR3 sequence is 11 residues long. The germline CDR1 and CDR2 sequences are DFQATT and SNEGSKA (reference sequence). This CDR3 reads CSARLSYEQYF. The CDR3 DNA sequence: TGCAGTGCCCGTCTCTCCTACGAGCAGTACTTC.

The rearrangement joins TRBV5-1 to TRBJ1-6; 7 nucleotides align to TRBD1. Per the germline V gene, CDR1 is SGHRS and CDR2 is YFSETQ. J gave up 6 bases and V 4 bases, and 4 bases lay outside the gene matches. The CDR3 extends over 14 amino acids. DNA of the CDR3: TGCGCCAGCAGCGCGGGACAGAGTAATTCACCCCTCCACTTT. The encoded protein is CASSAGQSNSPLHF.

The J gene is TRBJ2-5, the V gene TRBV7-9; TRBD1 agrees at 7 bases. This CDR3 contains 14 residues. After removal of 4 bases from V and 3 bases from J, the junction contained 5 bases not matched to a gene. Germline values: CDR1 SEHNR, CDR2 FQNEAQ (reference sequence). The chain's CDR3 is CASSSGQVEETQYF. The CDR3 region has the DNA TGTGCCAGCAGCTCCGGACAGGTTGAAGAGACCCAGTACTTC.

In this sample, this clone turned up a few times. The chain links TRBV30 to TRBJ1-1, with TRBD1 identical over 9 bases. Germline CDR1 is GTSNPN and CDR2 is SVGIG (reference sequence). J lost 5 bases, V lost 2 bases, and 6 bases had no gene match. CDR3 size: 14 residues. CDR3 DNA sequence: TGTGCCTGGAGTCCGCACAGGGGGCGAACTGAAGCTTTCTTT. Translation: CAWSPHRGRTEAFF. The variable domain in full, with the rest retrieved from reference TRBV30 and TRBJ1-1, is SQTIHQWPATLVQPVGSPLSLECTVEGTSNPNLYWYRQAAGRGLQLLFYSVGIGQISSEVPQNLSASRPQDRQFILSSKKLLLSDSGFYLCAWSPHRGRTEAFFGQGTRLTVV.

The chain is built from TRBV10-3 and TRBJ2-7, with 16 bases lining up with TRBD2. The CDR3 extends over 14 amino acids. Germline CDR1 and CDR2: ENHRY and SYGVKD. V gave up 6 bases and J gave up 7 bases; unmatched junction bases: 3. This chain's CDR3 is CAIRGLAGGPEQYF. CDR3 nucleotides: TGTGCCATCAGGGGACTAGCGGGGGGGCCTGAGCAGTACTTC.

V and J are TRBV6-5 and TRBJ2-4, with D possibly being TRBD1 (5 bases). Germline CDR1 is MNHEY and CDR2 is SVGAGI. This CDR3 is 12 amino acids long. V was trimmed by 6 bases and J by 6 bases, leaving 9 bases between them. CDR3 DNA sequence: TGTGCCAGCAGAACTCAGGGAAACATTCAGTACTTC. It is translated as CASRTQGNIQYF.

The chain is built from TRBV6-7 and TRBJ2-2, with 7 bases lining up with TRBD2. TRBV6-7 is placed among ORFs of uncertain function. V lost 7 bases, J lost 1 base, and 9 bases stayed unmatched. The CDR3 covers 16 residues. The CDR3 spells CASKTLSGLNTGELFF. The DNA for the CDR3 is TGTGCCAGCAAGACACTTAGCGGGCTGAACACCGGGGAGCTGTTTTTT.

This CDR3 reads CASSLGLAGTGELFF. Written as DNA, the CDR3 is TGTGCCAGCAGTTTAGGACTAGCGGGCACCGGGGAGCTGTTTTTT. The chain is built from TRBV28 and TRBJ2-2; the match to TRBD2 covers 11 bases. From germline, CDR1 is MDHEN and CDR2 SYDVKM. V gave up 2 bases and J gave up 4 bases; unmatched junction bases: 0. This CDR3 has 15 amino acids.

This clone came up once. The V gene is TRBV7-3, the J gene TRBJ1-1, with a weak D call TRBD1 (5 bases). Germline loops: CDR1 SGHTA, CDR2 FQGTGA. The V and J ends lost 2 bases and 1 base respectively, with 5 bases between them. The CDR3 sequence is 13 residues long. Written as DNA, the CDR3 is TGTGCCAGCAGCTTAGGACAGAACACTGAAGCTTTCTTT. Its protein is CASSLGQNTEAFF.

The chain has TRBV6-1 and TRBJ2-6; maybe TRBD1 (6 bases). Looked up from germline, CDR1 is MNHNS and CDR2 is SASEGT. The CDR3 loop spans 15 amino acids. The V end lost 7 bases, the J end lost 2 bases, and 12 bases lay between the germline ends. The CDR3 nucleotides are TGTGCCAGCAAAGAGGGACAAGCTGGGGCCAACGTCCTGACTTTC. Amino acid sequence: CASKEGQAGANVLTF.

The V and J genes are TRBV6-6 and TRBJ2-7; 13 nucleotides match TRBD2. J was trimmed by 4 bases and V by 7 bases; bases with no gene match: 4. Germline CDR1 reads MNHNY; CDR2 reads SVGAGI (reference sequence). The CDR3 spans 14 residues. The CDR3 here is CASNTGLAGYEQYF. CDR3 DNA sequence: TGTGCCAGCAATACGGGACTAGCGGGGTACGAGCAGTACTTC.

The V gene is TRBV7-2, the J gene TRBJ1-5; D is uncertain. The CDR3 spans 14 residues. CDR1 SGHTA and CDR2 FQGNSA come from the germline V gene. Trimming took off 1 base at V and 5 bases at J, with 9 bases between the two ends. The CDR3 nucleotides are TGTGCCAGCAGCTTAGGAGGGAATTATCAGCCCCAGCATTTT. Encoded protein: CASSLGGNYQPQHF.

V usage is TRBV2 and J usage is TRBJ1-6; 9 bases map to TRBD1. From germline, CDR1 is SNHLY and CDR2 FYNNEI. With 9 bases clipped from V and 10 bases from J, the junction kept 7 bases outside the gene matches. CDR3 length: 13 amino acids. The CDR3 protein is CASRGQGGSPLHF. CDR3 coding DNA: TGTGCCAGTCGGGGACAGGGTGGATCACCCCTCCACTTT.

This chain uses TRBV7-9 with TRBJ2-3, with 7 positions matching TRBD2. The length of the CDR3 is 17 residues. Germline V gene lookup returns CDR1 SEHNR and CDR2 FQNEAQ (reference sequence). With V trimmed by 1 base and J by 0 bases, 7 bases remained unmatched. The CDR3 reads CASSLGWTSSSTDTQYF. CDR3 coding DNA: TGTGCCAGCAGCTTAGGGTGGACTAGTTCTAGCACAGATACGCAGTATTTT.

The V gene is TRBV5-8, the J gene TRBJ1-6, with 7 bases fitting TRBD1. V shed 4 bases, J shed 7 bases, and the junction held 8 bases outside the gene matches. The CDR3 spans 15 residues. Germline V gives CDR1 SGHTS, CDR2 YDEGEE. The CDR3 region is CASSTRTGPNSPLHF. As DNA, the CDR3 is TGTGCCAGCAGCACAAGGACAGGACCGAATTCACCCCTCCACTTT.

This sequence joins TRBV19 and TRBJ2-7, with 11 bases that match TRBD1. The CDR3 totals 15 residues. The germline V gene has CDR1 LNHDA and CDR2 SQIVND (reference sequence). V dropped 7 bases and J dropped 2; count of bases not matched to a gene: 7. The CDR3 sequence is CASTKTGQGAYEQYF. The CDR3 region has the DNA TGTGCCAGTACGAAGACGGGACAGGGGGCCTACGAGCAGTACTTC.

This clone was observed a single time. Here the CDR3 reads CASSRPGDYGYTF. The DNA of the CDR3 is TGTGCCAGCAGCCGACCAGGGGACTATGGCTACACCTTC. J is TRBJ1-2 and V is TRBV7-3; possible D gene TRBD1, 6 bases. This CDR3 region has 13 residues. Trimming stripped 5 bases from V and 3 bases from J, with 10 bases between. Germline V gene data show CDR1 as SGHTA and CDR2 as FQGTGA. Using reference TRBV7-3 and TRBJ1-2 for the parts outside the CDR3, the full variable domain is GAGVSQTPSNKVTEKGKYVELRCDPISGHTALYWYRQSLGQGPEFLIYFQGTGAADDSGLPNDRFFAVRPEGSVSTLKIQRTERGDSAVYLCASSRPGDYGYTFGSGTRLTVV.

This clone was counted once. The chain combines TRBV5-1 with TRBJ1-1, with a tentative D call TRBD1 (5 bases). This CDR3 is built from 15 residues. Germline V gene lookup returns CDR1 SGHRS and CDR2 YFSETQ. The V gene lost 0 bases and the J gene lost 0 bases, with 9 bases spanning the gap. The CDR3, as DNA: TGCGCCAGCAGCTTGGATCCGGGGGTGAACACTGAAGCTTTCTTT. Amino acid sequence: CASSLDPGVNTEAFF.

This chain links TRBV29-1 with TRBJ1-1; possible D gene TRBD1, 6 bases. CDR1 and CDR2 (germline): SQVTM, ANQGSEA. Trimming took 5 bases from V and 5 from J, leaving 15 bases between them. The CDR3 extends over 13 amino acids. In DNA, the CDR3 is TGCAGCGTTTGGCACAGGGCTGGAACTGAAGCTTTCTTT. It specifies CSVWHRAGTEAFF.

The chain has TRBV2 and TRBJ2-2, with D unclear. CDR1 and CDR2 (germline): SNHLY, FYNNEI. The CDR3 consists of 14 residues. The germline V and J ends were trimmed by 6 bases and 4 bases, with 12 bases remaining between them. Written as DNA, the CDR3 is TGTGCCAGCAGGTCTCTACGTGGCACCGGGGAGCTGTTTTTT. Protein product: CASRSLRGTGELFF.

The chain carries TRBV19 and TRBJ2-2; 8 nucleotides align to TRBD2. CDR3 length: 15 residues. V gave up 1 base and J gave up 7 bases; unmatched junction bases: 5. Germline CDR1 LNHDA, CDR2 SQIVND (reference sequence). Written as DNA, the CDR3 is TGTGCCAGTAGTATAGTGCCGGGAGGGGTCGGGGAGCTGTTTTTT. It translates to CASSIVPGGVGELFF.